This entry features one T cell receptor beta chain sequence. Its antigen is not known. The source of the sample is a study of cytomegalovirus exposure and HLA in healthy donors. Study as a whole: An early release of data contained roughly 90 million unique TCRs, which came from HLA-typed donors. General study results and limits: Cytomegalovirus association was assigned to about 180 TCR beta chains. The classifier was said to identify cytomegalovirus status with high specificity and sensitivity.

V lost 4 bases to trimming and J lost 5 bases, with 10 bases between them. Germline-derived CDR1 and CDR2 are ENHRY and SYGVKD. This CDR3 contains 13 residues. The PCR had 60 Vbeta and 13 Jbeta primers. Repertoires were generated with immunoSEQ multiplex PCR, while TCRdb's copy carries only in-frame clones and drops some. Of about 160,000 clones listed, nearly 80% were seen once; the top ten hold about 9.6%. This chain connects TRBV10-3 to TRBJ2-3, with TRBD2 as a possible D gene (5 bases). The sequencing input was PBMCs. The clonotype comes from a man between 18 and 35 years old in good health and CMV-seropositive. CDR3 residues: CAISAWGEDTQYF. In DNA, the CDR3 is TGTGCCATCAGTGCCTGGGGAGAAGATACGCAGTATTTT.